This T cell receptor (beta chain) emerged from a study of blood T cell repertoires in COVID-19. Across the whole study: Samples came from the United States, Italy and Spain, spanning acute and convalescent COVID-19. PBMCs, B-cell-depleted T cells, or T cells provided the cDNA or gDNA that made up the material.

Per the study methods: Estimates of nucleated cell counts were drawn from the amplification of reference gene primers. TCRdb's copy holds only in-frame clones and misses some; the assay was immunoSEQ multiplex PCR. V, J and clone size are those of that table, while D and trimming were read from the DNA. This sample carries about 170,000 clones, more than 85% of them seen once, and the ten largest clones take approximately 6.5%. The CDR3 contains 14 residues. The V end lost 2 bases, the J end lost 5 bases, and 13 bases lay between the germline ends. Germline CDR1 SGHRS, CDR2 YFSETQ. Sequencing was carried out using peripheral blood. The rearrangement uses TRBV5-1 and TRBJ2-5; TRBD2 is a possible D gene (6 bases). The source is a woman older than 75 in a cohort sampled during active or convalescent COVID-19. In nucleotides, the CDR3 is TGCGCCAGCAGCTTACCGGAGGGAGAGGAGACCCAGTACTTC. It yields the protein CASSLPEGEETQYF. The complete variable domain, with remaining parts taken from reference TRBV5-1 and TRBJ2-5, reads KAGVTQTPRYLIKTRGQQVTLSCSPISGHRSVSWYQQTPGQGLQFLFEYFSETQRNKGNFPGRFSGRQFSNSRSEMNVSTLELGDSALYLCASSLPEGEETQYFGPGTRLLVL.